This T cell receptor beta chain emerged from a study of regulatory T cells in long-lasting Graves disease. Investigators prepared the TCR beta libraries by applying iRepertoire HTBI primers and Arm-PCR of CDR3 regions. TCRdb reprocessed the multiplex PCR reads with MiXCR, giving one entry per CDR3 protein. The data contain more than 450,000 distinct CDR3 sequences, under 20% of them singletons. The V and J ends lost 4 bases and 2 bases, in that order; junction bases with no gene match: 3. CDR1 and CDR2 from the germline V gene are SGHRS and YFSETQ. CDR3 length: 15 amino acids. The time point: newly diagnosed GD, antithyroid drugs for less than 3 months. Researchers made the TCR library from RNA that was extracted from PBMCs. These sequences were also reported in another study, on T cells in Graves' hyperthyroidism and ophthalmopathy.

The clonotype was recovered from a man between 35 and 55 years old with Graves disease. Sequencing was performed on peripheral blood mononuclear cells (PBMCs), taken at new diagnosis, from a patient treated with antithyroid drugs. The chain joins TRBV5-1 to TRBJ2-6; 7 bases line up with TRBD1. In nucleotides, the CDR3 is TGCGCCAGCAGCGAAACAGGGGCTGGGGCCAACGTCCTGACTTTC. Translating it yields CASSETGAGANVLTF.